Shown below are 28 T cell receptor beta chains from a single sample sequenced in a study of regulatory T cells in long-lasting Graves disease. With iRepertoire HTBI primers and Arm-PCR of CDR3 regions, TCR beta libraries were built. MiXCR, applied by TCRdb to the multiplex PCR reads, yields one record per CDR3 protein. Of around 250,000 distinct CDR3 sequences in the sample, about 20% are singletons; the top ten hold 14%. Time point in this sample: newly diagnosed GD, antithyroid drugs for less than 3 months. Construction of the TCR library relied on RNA isolated from PBMCs. This same sample was also taken into another study, of T cells in Graves' hyperthyroidism and ophthalmopathy.

Material: peripheral blood mononuclear cells (PBMCs), obtained at new diagnosis, from a patient treated with antithyroid drugs. These receptors were taken from a woman aged 25 to 39 with Graves disease.

Comments on this clonotype: This may come from a read error, since a much larger clone is one base off. The CDR3 is CSEGDSGYGHTF. CDR3 in DNA: TGCAGCGAGGGGGACAGCGGCTATGGCCACACCTTC. This chain links TRBV29-1 with TRBJ1-2, with 7 bases identical to TRBD1. Germline CDR1 is SQVTM and CDR2 is ANQGSEA. This CDR3 has 12 amino acids.

This clonotype was picked up many times. The chain joins TRBV20-1 to TRBJ2-5; D gene ambiguous. Germline V gene sequence: CDR1 DFQATT, CDR2 SNEGSKA (reference sequence). This CDR3 is 15 amino acids long. V was cut by 3 bases and J by 1 base, with 15 bases left in between. The CDR3 region has the DNA TGCAGTGCTAGGGGTCCTTTCGGGCTCCAAGAGACCCAGTACTTC. It yields the protein CSARGPFGLQETQYF.

J is TRBJ1-4 and V is TRBV25-1; D is perhaps TRBD1 (5 bases). The germline V gene encodes CDR1 MGHDK and CDR2 SYGVNS. V lost 5 bases, J lost 8 bases, and 18 bases lay in between. The CDR3 consists of 15 residues. For the CDR3, the DNA is TGTGCCAGCAGTTTACCAATCACCCGGGGCGAAAAACTGTTTTTT. This encodes CASSLPITRGEKLFF.

This clonotype was seen many times. The CDR3 reads CASSLLSGGAFGELFF. The DNA of the CDR3 is TGTGCCAGCAGTTTACTAAGCGGGGGGGCCTTCGGGGAGCTGTTTTTT. The V and J genes are TRBV27 and TRBJ2-2; 10 nucleotides line up with TRBD2. Germline V CDR1 and CDR2: MNHEY, SMNVEV (reference sequence). The junction had 7 bases not matched to a gene; V was cut back by 2 bases and J by 7 bases. The CDR3 contains 16 residues.

The chain has TRBV29-1 and TRBJ2-3; 12 nucleotides agree with TRBD2. V was clipped by 1 base and J by 1 base; unmatched bases: 6. Per the germline V gene, CDR1 is SQVTM and CDR2 is ANQGSEA. CDR3 length equals 17 residues. CDR3 sequence reads: CSVEGVRTSGGTDTQYF. CDR3 DNA sequence: TGCAGCGTTGAAGGCGTGAGGACTAGCGGGGGCACAGATACGCAGTATTTT.

This clonotype was seen ten or more times. The rearrangement joins TRBV29-1 to TRBJ2-1; tentatively, D is TRBD2 (5 bases). This CDR3 contains 10 residues. Per germline, CDR1 SQVTM and CDR2 ANQGSEA. The V end lost 4 bases, the J end lost 9 bases, and 7 bases lay between the germline ends. CDR3 nucleotide sequence: TGCAGCGTTGCCGGAGGTGAGCAGTTCTTC. Translation gives CSVAGGEQFF.

This clonotype was counted ten times or more. The chain is built from TRBV3-1 and TRBJ1-2, with a tentative D call TRBD1 (5 bases). V gave up 4 bases and J gave up 4 bases, with 13 bases separating them. CDR1 and CDR2 (germline): LGHDT, YNNKEL (reference sequence). The CDR3 runs to 14 residues. Here the CDR3 reads CASSPSTDLYGYTF. CDR3 nucleotides: TGTGCCAGCAGCCCTTCGACAGACCTCTATGGCTACACCTTC.

About this clonotype itself: The likely explanation is a read error, given a far larger clone one base away. The chain combines TRBV12-3 or TRBV12-4 with TRBJ1-3, with D possibly matching TRBD1 (5 bases). The CDR3 is made up of 14 amino acids. DNA of the CDR3: TGTGCCAGCAGCCAACATGGGGGTGGAAACACCGTATATTTT. Encoded protein: CASSQHGGGNTVYF.

CDR3 sequence reads: CASSRQGHNEQFF. The CDR3 DNA follows: TGTGCCAGCAGCCGCCAGGGACACAATGAGCAGTTCTTC. This chain links TRBV5-6 with TRBJ2-1; the D call may be TRBD1 or TRBD2 (5 bases each). Germline lookup yields CDR1 SGHDT and CDR2 YYEEEE. The CDR3 runs 13 residues. Between the trimmed V and J ends, which lost 4 bases and 5 bases, there was a span of 10 bases. Looking up the rest from reference TRBV5-6 and TRBJ2-1 gives the full variable domain: DAGVTQSPTHLIKTRGQQVTLRCSPKSGHDTVSWYQQALGQGPQFIFQYYEEEERQRGNFPDRFSGHQFPNYSSELNVNALLLGDSALYLCASSRQGHNEQFFGPGTRLTVL.

The V call is TRBV6-2 or TRBV6-3, the J call TRBJ2-7, with 9 bases lining up with TRBD1. Trimming removed 7 bases from V and 2 bases from J; junction bases left unmatched: 6. The CDR3 consists of 14 residues. Germline V gene data show CDR1 as MNHEY and CDR2 as SVGEGT. The chain's CDR3 is CASMGDRGTYEQYF. For the CDR3, the DNA is TGTGCCAGCATGGGAGACAGGGGGACCTACGAGCAGTACTTC.

Ten or more counts support this clonotype. This chain links TRBV27 with TRBJ1-2; D unresolved. Trimming removed 6 bases from V and 2 bases from J, with 10 bases in between. Germline lookup yields CDR1 MNHEY and CDR2 SMNVEV (reference sequence). CDR3 length: 13 residues. The CDR3 here is CASSQSSNYGYTF. DNA for the CDR3: TGTGCCAGCAGCCAGAGTTCCAACTATGGCTACACCTTC.

The table lists this clonotype with many counts. The chain recombines TRBV2 with TRBJ1-1; no clear D. Trimming left V 7 bases short and J 4 bases short, with 13 bases between. This CDR3 spans 13 amino acids. Germline values: CDR1 SNHLY, CDR2 FYNNEI. The CDR3 nucleotides are TGTGCCAGCATCAGAGTTGTATCCACTGAAGCTTTCTTT. Translation: CASIRVVSTEAFF. The whole variable domain, filled in from reference TRBV2 and TRBJ1-1, reads EPEVTQTPSHQVTQMGQEVILRCVPISNHLYFYWYRQILGQKVEFLVSFYNNEISEKSEIFDDQFSVERPDGSNFTLKIRSTKLEDSAMYFCASIRVVSTEAFFGQGTRLTVV.

This clonotype was found many times. The rearrangement joins TRBV28 to TRBJ1-1, with D perhaps TRBD1 (5 bases). Trimming left V 2 bases short and J 8 bases short, with 15 bases between. The CDR3 runs 14 residues. In germline, CDR1 is MDHEN, CDR2 SYDVKM. The CDR3 loop is CASSLGTQGIEAFF. CDR3 nucleotides: TGTGCCAGCAGTTTAGGGACGCAGGGTATAGAAGCTTTCTTT.

This clonotype was counted only a few times. One base away lies a much larger clone, so this may be a sequencing read error. The J gene is TRBJ2-1, the V gene TRBV12-3 or TRBV12-4; TRBD1 matches at 7 bases. CDR3 length equals 15 residues. CDR3 residues: CTSRLDRAGNNEQFF. CDR3 coding DNA: TGTACCAGCCGTTTAGACAGGGCGGGCAACAATGAGCAGTTCTTC.

This clonotype was counted many times. The chain couples TRBV12-5 to TRBJ1-1, with TRBD1 as a possible D gene (6 bases). The CDR3 sequence is 12 residues long. V gave up 5 bases and J gave up 6 bases, with 10 bases separating them. Germline CDR1 is LGHNT and CDR2 is FRNRAP. The CDR3 DNA reads as TGTGCTAGTGGTGAAAACAGGGCTGAAGCTTTCTTT. Translation: CASGENRAEAFF.

This clonotype occurred many times. The rearrangement links TRBV12-3 or TRBV12-4 to TRBJ2-1, with 16 bases identical to TRBD2. The trim removed 6 bases at V and 9 bases at J, leaving 5 bases unmatched. The CDR3 has 15 amino acids. The CDR3 protein is CASRTGLAGGGEQFF. In DNA, the CDR3 is TGTGCCAGCAGAACGGGACTAGCGGGGGGGGGTGAGCAGTTCTTC.

This clonotype appeared many times. The rearrangement links TRBV6-2 or TRBV6-3 to TRBJ1-1, with D possibly being TRBD1 (5 bases). With 4 bases removed from V and 1 base from J, the gap between germline ends came to 10 bases. In germline, CDR1 is MNHEY, CDR2 SVGEGT. The CDR3 runs 14 residues. CDR3 nucleotide sequence: TGTGCCAGCAGTTCGGGACGATCGAACACTGAAGCTTTCTTT. It encodes CASSSGRSNTEAFF.

This clonotype was recorded many times. The chain employs TRBV5-1 and TRBJ1-2; TRBD1 might be the D (5 bases). Trimming took off 0 bases at V and 4 bases at J, with 13 bases between the two ends. The CDR3 consists of 15 residues. CDR1 is SGHRS and CDR2 is YFSETQ in the germline V gene. The CDR3 coding sequence is TGCGCCAGCAGCTTGGCAGCCGACCAGGGCTATGGCTACACCTTC. Amino acid sequence: CASSLAADQGYGYTF.

This clonotype was picked up a small number of times. A read error may explain this, as a much larger clone is one base away. This chain links TRBV3-1 with TRBJ2-3; D is uncertain. The end of the DNA fits TRBJ2-7 better, so the J call may be wrong. From germline, CDR1 is LGHDT and CDR2 YNNKEL (reference sequence). The CDR3 has 13 amino acids. The CDR3 reads CASGLRDTYEQYF. The CDR3 DNA reads TGTGCCAGCGGCCTGCGAGATACCTACGAGCAGTACTTC.

On this clonotype: This likely traces to a read error, being one base from a far larger clone. The rearrangement links TRBV7-2 to TRBJ2-1, with 7 bases matching TRBD2. Germline CDR1 and CDR2: SGHTA and FQGNSA. This CDR3 contains 15 residues. The V gene end was trimmed by 5 bases and the J gene end by 10 bases; junction bases not matched to a gene: 14. Here the CDR3 DNA reads TGTGCCAGCAGCGACACGGGAGGCCGCTCCTACGAGCAGTTCTTC. Its translation is CASSDTGGRSYEQFF.

This clonotype was observed at least ten times. V usage is TRBV5-1 and J usage is TRBJ2-2; D perhaps matches TRBD1 (6 bases). Trimming shortened V by 2 bases and J by 3 bases, and 11 bases separated the two germline ends. The CDR3 is made up of 15 amino acids. The germline gives CDR1 SGHRS, CDR2 YFSETQ. DNA of the CDR3: TGCGCCAGCAGCTTCGGGACACCAGACACCGGGGAGCTGTTTTTT. Translating gives CASSFGTPDTGELFF.

This clonotype was seen ten or more times. V usage is TRBV20-1 and J usage is TRBJ2-3; a weak D match, TRBD2 (5 bases). The CDR3 runs to 13 residues. The V gene's germline CDR1 is DFQATT and CDR2 SNEGSKA (reference sequence). The CDR3 region has the DNA TGCAGCGAGCTAGGACTTAGCACAGATACGCAGTATTTT. Residues: CSELGLSTDTQYF.

In this sample, this clonotype turned up many times. V is TRBV7-3 and J is TRBJ1-6, with 7 bases fitting TRBD1. CDR3 length equals 16 residues. Unmatched junction bases numbered 13, after V lost 6 bases and J lost 8 bases. Germline V gene lookup returns CDR1 SGHTA and CDR2 FQGTGA. The CDR3, as DNA: TGTGCCAGCAGTCAGAGGGGGCCGGGGTTTCATTCACCCCTCCACTTT. Protein product: CASSQRGPGFHSPLHF.

This rearrangement joins TRBV29-1 to TRBJ2-2; TRBD2 matches at 10 bases. CDR3 length equals 16 residues. V lost 1 base to trimming and J lost 4 bases; unmatched junction nucleotides: 6. Germline V CDR1 and CDR2: SQVTM, ANQGSEA. CDR3 sequence reads: CSVEVGVAGGTGELFF. For the CDR3, the DNA is TGCAGCGTTGAAGTGGGAGTAGCGGGGGGCACCGGGGAGCTGTTTTTT.

The chain uses TRBV5-1 and TRBJ1-2, with 12 bases aligning to TRBD1. Germline trimming cut 2 bases from V and 4 bases from J; bases unmatched to any gene: 6. The CDR3 runs 16 residues. Germline CDR1 is SGHRS and CDR2 is YFSETQ. The CDR3 sequence is CASSLTGTGGVYGYTF. The CDR3 DNA follows: TGCGCCAGCAGCTTAACCGGGACAGGGGGCGTCTATGGCTACACCTTC.

This clonotype was detected many times. The chain employs TRBV7-9 and TRBJ1-1; TRBD1 agrees at 11 bases. The junction had 6 bases not matched to a gene; V was cut back by 5 bases and J by 1 base. CDR3 length: 16 residues. Germline V gives CDR1 SEHNR, CDR2 FQNEAQ (reference sequence). CDR3 DNA: TGTGCCAGCAGCCCGGGGACAGGGGGAACGAACACTGAAGCTTTCTTT. Its protein is CASSPGTGGTNTEAFF.

This clonotype was picked up many times. The CDR3 protein is CASSLGEQYGYTF. The CDR3, as DNA: TGTGCCAGCAGCTTAGGAGAACAGTATGGCTACACCTTC. The J gene is TRBJ1-2, the V gene TRBV5-4; D not resolved. The V end lost 2 bases, the J end lost 5 bases, and 10 bases lay between the germline ends. The germline CDR1 and CDR2 sequences are SGHNT and YYREEE (reference sequence). The CDR3 is 13 residues long.

This clonotype has at least ten counts. The chain uses TRBV29-1 and TRBJ2-5, with TRBD1 as a possible D gene (6 bases). The V end was cut by 6 bases, the J end by 4 bases, with 12 bases between. Germline lookup yields CDR1 SQVTM and CDR2 ANQGSEA. The CDR3 consists of 12 residues. The CDR3 DNA reads TGCAGCGTGGCAGGGGTGGTAGAGACCCAGTACTTC. This gives the protein CSVAGVVETQYF. Full variable domain (rest looked up from reference TRBV29-1 and TRBJ2-5): SAVISQKPSRDICQRGTSLTIQCQVDSQVTMMFWYRQQPGQSLTLIATANQGSEATYESGFVIDKFPISRPNLTFSTLTVSNMSPEDSSIYLCSVAGVVETQYFGPGTRLLVL.